This TCR beta chain was sequenced in a study of blood T cell repertoires in COVID-19. Study overall: COVID-19 samples, acute and convalescent, were from the United States, Italy and Spain. Nucleic acid was either cDNA or gDNA, and it came from T cells, B-cell-depleted T cells, or PBMCs.

This clone appeared a single time. Source study methods: The assay estimated nucleated cells by amplifying reference gene primers. Clones were read by immunoSEQ multiplex PCR, and TCRdb kept only the in-frame ones, dropping some. For V, J and clone size, that table is used; D and trimming come from the DNA. Found here are a few hundred thousand clones, about 86% of them singletons; the top ten hold approximately 4%. The TCR was taken from a man aged 18-30 years with active or convalescent COVID-19. The sequenced sample consisted of peripheral blood.

Here the CDR3 reads CASSTAGGSYGYTF. CDR3 DNA: TGTGCCAGTAGTACCGCGGGGGGAAGCTATGGCTACACCTTC. The rearrangement links TRBV19 to TRBJ1-2; a weak D match, TRBD1 (5 bases). Germline assignment: CDR1 LNHDA and CDR2 SQIVND (reference sequence). V was pared by 4 bases and J by 4 bases, with 13 bases between. CDR3 length: 14 residues.